The clone carrying this TCR beta chain appeared a few times. The sample belongs to a study of HIV-infected patients and healthy controls. Whole-study context: A modest, significant CD4 rise occurred in most of the 16 patients after three months of therapy.

Whole blood was used without fractionation, so all unsorted peripheral T cells were included. The CDR3 sequence is 15 residues long. The V and J ends lost 4 bases and 3 bases, in that order; junction bases with no gene match: 11. CDR1 is SQVTM, CDR2 ANQGSEA, per germline. About 540 ng RNA was reverse transcribed with alpha and beta constant-region primers. Using multiplexing indices, alpha and beta chain libraries were generated apart by chain-specific third strand synthesis. TCRdb recomputed calls from the 5' RACE reads with MiXCR, one row per CDR3 protein. The sample includes roughly 7,300 distinct CDR3 sequences, about 7.3% of them seen just once.

The clonotype was recovered from an adult with HIV infection. The chain couples TRBV29-1 to TRBJ2-5; 7 positions agree with TRBD2. Sequencing was performed on blood, taken before antiretroviral therapy. The CDR3 DNA reads as TGCAGCGTTGCTATGTCTGGCGGGAGTAAAGAGACCCAGTACTTC. This gives the protein CSVAMSGGSKETQYF.